A selection of T cell receptor beta chains follows, all from one sample in a study of blood T cell repertoires in COVID-19. The table came from immunoSEQ multiplex PCR; TCRdb's copy has only in-frame clones and leaves some out. This table has approximately 93,000 clones, about two thirds appearing once. Sequences were obtained from peripheral blood. These receptors were obtained from an elderly woman with acute or convalescent COVID-19. Each CDR3 is given with its conserved first and last residue. The D gene is left open where the match is weak. Clone size, where shown, is once, few, many, or a class for clones that have expanded.

v_call: TRBV29-1; cdr3_length: 11; d_call: NA; clone_size: NA; j_call: TRBJ1-2; cdr3_aa: CSVDRVYGYTF; cdr3_nt: TGCAGCGTTGACAGGGTCTATGGCTACACCTTC
v_call: TRBV6-5; cdr3_length: 14; d_call: TRBD1; clone_size: NA; j_call: TRBJ2-7; cdr3_aa: CASKKTGSLDEQYF; cdr3_nt: TGTGCCAGCAAAAAGACAGGGTCCCTCGACGAGCAGTACTTC
v_call: TRBV21-1; cdr3_length: 14; d_call: NA; clone_size: few; j_call: TRBJ1-5; cdr3_aa: CASSKDRVIQPQHF; cdr3_nt: TGTGCCAGCAGCAAAGACAGGGTCATCCAGCCCCAGCATTTT
v_call: TRBV15; cdr3_length: 18; d_call: TRBD1; clone_size: NA; j_call: TRBJ1-5; cdr3_aa: CATSRGGDRDYSNQPQHF; cdr3_nt: TGTGCCACCAGCAGAGGGGGGGACAGGGATTATAGCAATCAGCCCCAGCATTTT
v_call: TRBV11-1; cdr3_length: 15; d_call: TRBD2; clone_size: NA; j_call: TRBJ2-5; cdr3_aa: CASSLASGGEKTQYF; cdr3_nt: TGTGCCAGCAGCTTAGCTAGCGGGGGGGAAAAGACCCAGTACTTC
v_call: TRBV11-1; cdr3_length: 14; d_call: NA; clone_size: NA; j_call: TRBJ2-3; cdr3_aa: CASSLGPTRDTQYF; cdr3_nt: TGTGCCAGCAGCTTAGGCCCCACTAGGGATACGCAGTATTTT
v_call: TRBV19; cdr3_length: 14; d_call: TRBD1; clone_size: NA; j_call: TRBJ1-4; cdr3_aa: CASSMGDSNEKLFF; cdr3_nt: TGTGCCAGTTCAATGGGGGACAGTAATGAAAAACTGTTTTTT
v_call: TRBV25-1; cdr3_length: 14; d_call: NA; clone_size: NA; j_call: TRBJ1-3; cdr3_aa: CASSETATGNTIYF; cdr3_nt: TGTGCCAGCAGTGAGACAGCAACTGGAAACACCATATATTTT
v_call: TRBV7-8; cdr3_length: 17; d_call: TRBD1; clone_size: NA; j_call: TRBJ2-7; cdr3_aa: CASSLARDRVDPYEQYF; cdr3_nt: TGTGCCAGCAGCTTAGCGCGGGACAGGGTCGATCCCTACGAGCAGTACTTC
v_call: TRBV7-2; cdr3_length: 17; d_call: NA; clone_size: NA; j_call: TRBJ2-6; cdr3_aa: CASSLAFGGPGANVLTF; cdr3_nt: TGTGCCAGCAGCTTAGCGTTCGGGGGGCCTGGGGCCAACGTCCTGACTTTC
v_call: TRBV6-2/TRBV6-3; cdr3_length: 13; d_call: TRBD1; clone_size: many; j_call: TRBJ1-2; cdr3_aa: CASSFYRGNGYTF; cdr3_nt: TGTGCCAGCAGTTTCTACAGGGGGAATGGCTACACCTTC
v_call: TRBV5-1; cdr3_length: 13; d_call: NA; clone_size: once; j_call: TRBJ1-4; cdr3_aa: CASSLWQGEKLFF; cdr3_nt: TGCGCCAGCAGCTTGTGGCAGGGTGAAAAACTGTTTTTT
v_call: TRBV7-8; cdr3_length: 15; d_call: NA; clone_size: few; j_call: TRBJ1-2; cdr3_aa: CASSLAGVLIDGYTF; cdr3_nt: TGTGCCAGCAGCTTAGCGGGAGTGCTAATCGATGGCTACACCTTC
v_call: TRBV5-3; cdr3_length: 11; d_call: NA; clone_size: NA; j_call: TRBJ2-2; cdr3_aa: CAPRSTGELFF; cdr3_nt: TGTGCCCCTCGGTCCACCGGGGAGCTGTTTTTT
v_call: TRBV10-3; cdr3_length: 15; d_call: TRBD1; clone_size: many; j_call: TRBJ1-1; cdr3_aa: CATRRAGGASTEAFF; cdr3_nt: TGTGCCACCCGGAGGGCAGGGGGTGCGTCCACTGAAGCTTTCTTT
v_call: TRBV28; cdr3_length: 12; d_call: TRBD1; clone_size: many; j_call: TRBJ1-1; cdr3_aa: CASRIQGLEAFF; cdr3_nt: TGTGCCAGCAGGATACAGGGGCTTGAAGCTTTCTTT
v_call: TRBV6-2/TRBV6-3; cdr3_length: 14; d_call: TRBD2; clone_size: NA; j_call: TRBJ2-5; cdr3_aa: CASSAAGYQETQYF; cdr3_nt: TGTGCCAGCAGTGCAGCGGGGTACCAAGAGACCCAGTACTTC
v_call: TRBV27; cdr3_length: 15; d_call: TRBD1; clone_size: NA; j_call: TRBJ1-1; cdr3_aa: CASYPLGQGGTEAFF; cdr3_nt: TGTGCCAGTTACCCCCTCGGACAGGGAGGCACTGAAGCTTTCTTT
v_call: TRBV21-1; cdr3_length: 15; d_call: NA; clone_size: NA; j_call: TRBJ1-2; cdr3_aa: CASSKEARGPSGYTF; cdr3_nt: TGTGCCAGCAGCAAAGAAGCCAGGGGCCCATCTGGCTACACCTTC
v_call: TRBV30; cdr3_length: 14; d_call: NA; clone_size: NA; j_call: TRBJ2-1; cdr3_aa: CAWSVRGGGAEQFF; cdr3_nt: TGTGCCTGGAGTGTACGAGGGGGCGGGGCTGAGCAGTTCTTC
v_call: TRBV7-2; cdr3_length: 14; d_call: NA; clone_size: NA; j_call: TRBJ2-4; cdr3_aa: CASSLLITQNIQYF; cdr3_nt: TGTGCCAGCAGCTTACTGATAACTCAAAACATTCAGTACTTC
v_call: TRBV5-1; cdr3_length: 17; d_call: TRBD2; clone_size: NA; j_call: TRBJ2-1; cdr3_aa: CASSLEVGLDVRNEQFF; cdr3_nt: TGCGCCAGCAGCTTGGAAGTGGGACTAGATGTTAGGAATGAGCAGTTCTTC
v_call: TRBV11-2; cdr3_length: 13; d_call: NA; clone_size: NA; j_call: TRBJ1-6; cdr3_aa: CASSDIINSPLHF; cdr3_nt: TGTGCCAGCAGCGACATTATTAATTCACCCCTCCACTTT
v_call: TRBV6-5; cdr3_length: 15; d_call: TRBD1; clone_size: NA; j_call: TRBJ1-3; cdr3_aa: CASSLDRDSGNTIYF; cdr3_nt: TGTGCCAGCAGTTTAGACAGGGACTCTGGAAACACCATATATTTT
v_call: TRBV6-6; cdr3_length: 13; d_call: NA; clone_size: few; j_call: TRBJ1-2; cdr3_aa: CASSSTQGNGYTF; cdr3_nt: TGTGCCAGCAGCAGCACTCAGGGCAACGGCTACACCTTC
v_call: TRBV7-3; cdr3_length: 12; d_call: NA; clone_size: NA; j_call: TRBJ1-3; cdr3_aa: CASSPGGNTIYF; cdr3_nt: TGTGCCAGCAGCCCAGGGGGAAACACCATATATTTT
v_call: TRBV4-3; cdr3_length: 17; d_call: TRBD2; clone_size: NA; j_call: TRBJ2-1; cdr3_aa: CASSQDVQLAGYNEQFF; cdr3_nt: TGCGCCAGCAGCCAAGATGTGCAACTAGCGGGGTACAATGAGCAGTTCTTC
v_call: TRBV15; cdr3_length: 15; d_call: NA; clone_size: once; j_call: TRBJ2-7; cdr3_aa: CATSRGGSATYEQYF; cdr3_nt: TGTGCCACCAGCAGGGGAGGTTCAGCGACCTACGAGCAGTACTTC
v_call: TRBV6-5; cdr3_length: 14; d_call: TRBD1; clone_size: NA; j_call: TRBJ1-2; cdr3_aa: CASSAGGDIYGYTF; cdr3_nt: TGTGCCAGCAGCGCAGGGGGCGATATCTATGGCTACACCTTC
v_call: TRBV6-2/TRBV6-3; cdr3_length: 15; d_call: NA; clone_size: NA; j_call: TRBJ1-1; cdr3_aa: CASSSPLEFDTEAFF; cdr3_nt: TGTGCCAGCAGTTCCCCTTTAGAGTTTGACACTGAAGCTTTCTTT
v_call: TRBV6-5; cdr3_length: 16; d_call: NA; clone_size: NA; j_call: TRBJ1-1; cdr3_aa: CASSYSSTGQGTEAFF; cdr3_nt: TGTGCCAGCAGTTACTCGAGTACCGGGCAGGGCACTGAAGCTTTCTTT
v_call: TRBV6-6; cdr3_length: 15; d_call: NA; clone_size: NA; j_call: TRBJ2-3; cdr3_aa: CASSSKTINADTQYF; cdr3_nt: TGTGCCAGCAGCTCTAAGACTATTAACGCAGATACGCAGTATTTT
v_call: TRBV18; cdr3_length: 15; d_call: TRBD1; clone_size: NA; j_call: TRBJ1-1; cdr3_aa: CASSPWTGRNTEAFF; cdr3_nt: TGTGCCAGCTCACCCTGGACAGGAAGGAACACTGAAGCTTTCTTT
v_call: TRBV2; cdr3_length: 15; d_call: TRBD1; clone_size: NA; j_call: TRBJ1-2; cdr3_aa: CASTRPGQGLYGYTF; cdr3_nt: TGTGCCAGCACCCGCCCGGGACAGGGACTTTATGGCTACACCTTC
v_call: TRBV6-2/TRBV6-3; cdr3_length: 12; d_call: NA; clone_size: few; j_call: TRBJ1-2; cdr3_aa: CASSQNRYGYTF; cdr3_nt: TGTGCCAGCAGTCAAAACCGGTATGGCTACACCTTC
v_call: TRBV27; cdr3_length: 14; d_call: TRBD1; clone_size: NA; j_call: TRBJ2-3; cdr3_aa: CASSFGTGVDTQYF; cdr3_nt: TGTGCCAGCAGTTTTGGGACAGGGGTAGATACGCAGTATTTT
v_call: TRBV5-1; cdr3_length: 15; d_call: TRBD1; clone_size: NA; j_call: TRBJ1-3; cdr3_aa: CASSSGQSSGNTIYF; cdr3_nt: TGCGCCAGCAGCTCGGGACAGAGCTCTGGAAACACCATATATTTT
v_call: TRBV6-6; cdr3_length: 14; d_call: TRBD1; clone_size: NA; j_call: TRBJ1-6; cdr3_aa: CASSYRQGHSPLHF; cdr3_nt: TGTGCCAGCAGTTACAGACAGGGCCATTCACCCCTCCACTTT
v_call: TRBV14; cdr3_length: 15; d_call: TRBD2; clone_size: NA; j_call: TRBJ2-7; cdr3_aa: CASSAGLADLGEQYF; cdr3_nt: TGTGCCAGCAGCGCGGGACTAGCGGACTTGGGTGAGCAGTACTTC
v_call: TRBV7-9; cdr3_length: 15; d_call: NA; clone_size: NA; j_call: TRBJ1-3; cdr3_aa: CASSPTFSSGNTIYF; cdr3_nt: TGTGCCAGCAGCCCGACTTTTAGCTCTGGAAACACCATATATTTT
v_call: TRBV5-4; cdr3_length: 14; d_call: TRBD1; clone_size: NA; j_call: TRBJ1-1; cdr3_aa: CASSQQGGNTEAFF; cdr3_nt: TGTGCCAGCAGCCAACAGGGGGGAAACACTGAAGCTTTCTTT
v_call: TRBV5-8; cdr3_length: 18; d_call: TRBD1; clone_size: NA; j_call: TRBJ2-3; cdr3_aa: CASSLDRSRTGMTDTQYF; cdr3_nt: TGTGCCAGCAGCTTGGATCGATCGAGGACAGGGATGACAGATACGCAGTATTTT
v_call: TRBV4-1; cdr3_length: 14; d_call: TRBD1; clone_size: few; j_call: TRBJ1-2; cdr3_aa: CASSHPTGVYGYTF; cdr3_nt: TGCGCCAGCAGCCACCCGACAGGGGTCTATGGCTACACCTTC
v_call: TRBV28; cdr3_length: 17; d_call: TRBD1; clone_size: NA; j_call: TRBJ1-2; cdr3_aa: CASSSTSDGTGLSGYTF; cdr3_nt: TGTGCCAGCAGTTCAACGTCCGACGGGACAGGGTTGAGTGGCTACACCTTC
v_call: TRBV19; cdr3_length: 14; d_call: TRBD1; clone_size: NA; j_call: TRBJ1-2; cdr3_aa: CASSMGDRGRGYTF; cdr3_nt: TGTGCCAGTAGTATGGGAGACAGGGGACGTGGCTACACCTTC
v_call: TRBV25-1; cdr3_length: 16; d_call: TRBD2; clone_size: NA; j_call: TRBJ2-1; cdr3_aa: CASSDPTSGGANEQFF; cdr3_nt: TGTGCCAGCAGTGACCCGACTAGCGGGGGGGCGAATGAGCAGTTCTTC
v_call: TRBV18; cdr3_length: 13; d_call: NA; clone_size: NA; j_call: TRBJ2-7; cdr3_aa: CASSPLDRAEQYF; cdr3_nt: TGTGCCAGCTCACCGCTCGACAGAGCCGAGCAGTACTTC
v_call: TRBV5-4; cdr3_length: 15; d_call: TRBD1; clone_size: NA; j_call: TRBJ1-2; cdr3_aa: CASSLDLQGTYGYTF; cdr3_nt: TGTGCCAGCAGCTTGGATTTACAGGGGACCTATGGCTACACCTTC
v_call: TRBV5-4; cdr3_length: 15; d_call: TRBD2; clone_size: NA; j_call: TRBJ2-5; cdr3_aa: CASSSLAGGQETQYF; cdr3_nt: TGTGCCAGCAGCTCGCTAGCGGGGGGGCAAGAGACCCAGTACTTC
v_call: TRBV5-1; cdr3_length: 14; d_call: NA; clone_size: NA; j_call: TRBJ2-7; cdr3_aa: CASSLVSESYEQYF; cdr3_nt: TGCGCCAGCAGCTTGGTTAGCGAGTCCTACGAGCAGTACTTC
v_call: TRBV30; cdr3_length: 14; d_call: TRBD1; clone_size: NA; j_call: TRBJ2-7; cdr3_aa: CAWSAGTGGLEQYF; cdr3_nt: TGTGCCTGGAGTGCCGGGACAGGGGGCCTCGAGCAGTACTTC
v_call: TRBV12-5; cdr3_length: 16; d_call: NA; clone_size: few; j_call: TRBJ2-1; cdr3_aa: CASGLVSQVHYNEQFF; cdr3_nt: TGTGCTAGTGGTTTGGTATCCCAGGTTCACTACAATGAGCAGTTCTTC
v_call: TRBV7-3; cdr3_length: 16; d_call: TRBD2; clone_size: NA; j_call: TRBJ2-3; cdr3_aa: CASSLTSGGATDTQYF; cdr3_nt: TGTGCCAGCAGCCTGACTAGCGGGGGGGCCACAGATACGCAGTATTTT
v_call: TRBV3-1/TRBV3-2; cdr3_length: 19; d_call: TRBD1; clone_size: many; j_call: TRBJ1-1; cdr3_aa: CASSQAFQTGSGENTEAFF; cdr3_nt: TGTGCCAGCAGCCAAGCCTTCCAGACAGGGAGTGGGGAGAACACTGAAGCTTTCTTT
v_call: TRBV25-1; cdr3_length: 16; d_call: TRBD2; clone_size: NA; j_call: TRBJ2-3; cdr3_aa: CASSEPTSGVTDTQYF; cdr3_nt: TGTGCCAGCAGTGAACCGACTAGCGGGGTGACAGATACGCAGTATTTT
v_call: TRBV7-2; cdr3_length: 17; d_call: TRBD1; clone_size: many; j_call: TRBJ1-5; cdr3_aa: CASSLVGQGAINQPQHF; cdr3_nt: TGTGCCAGCAGCTTAGTAGGGCAGGGGGCAATCAATCAGCCCCAGCATTTT
v_call: TRBV6-2/TRBV6-3; cdr3_length: 16; d_call: TRBD1; clone_size: NA; j_call: TRBJ2-3; cdr3_aa: CASSYRTGGREDTQYF; cdr3_nt: TGTGCCAGCAGTTACCGGACAGGGGGACGAGAAGATACGCAGTATTTT
v_call: TRBV5-6; cdr3_length: 14; d_call: NA; clone_size: NA; j_call: TRBJ1-2; cdr3_aa: CASSFQTPYYGYTF; cdr3_nt: TGTGCCAGCAGCTTTCAAACACCTTACTATGGCTACACCTTC
v_call: TRBV7-9; cdr3_length: 15; d_call: NA; clone_size: NA; j_call: TRBJ1-2; cdr3_aa: CASSLAAGNHYGYTF; cdr3_nt: TGTGCCAGCAGCTTAGCGGCAGGCAACCACTATGGCTACACCTTC
v_call: TRBV4-3; cdr3_length: 16; d_call: TRBD1; clone_size: few; j_call: TRBJ1-2; cdr3_aa: CASSQDLFRDSYGYTF; cdr3_nt: TGCGCCAGCAGCCAAGATCTATTCCGGGACAGCTATGGCTACACCTTC